The rows below give T cell receptor beta chains drawn from one sample of a study of T cell changes during pregnancy in multiple sclerosis. Data came from immunoSEQ multiplex PCR; TCRdb stores just in-frame clones and leaves some out. This table has 56,000 or so clones, approximately 92% appearing once. Sample: CD4+ T cells from peripheral blood mononuclear cells, taken in the third trimester of pregnancy. The receptors originated from a female donor with multiple sclerosis, enrolled in a pregnancy study. CDR3s include the opening cysteine and the closing phenylalanine or tryptophan. The D gene is left open where the match is weak. Only part of the rows carry a size: once, few, many, or a class if the clone is expanded.

clone size: -
J gene: TRBJ1-1
V gene: TRBV7-9
D gene: -
CDR3 protein: CASSFNQGPGTEAFF
CDR3 DNA: TGTGCCAGCAGCTTCAATCAGGGGCCGGGAACTGAAGCTTTCTTT

clone size: -
J gene: TRBJ2-2
V gene: TRBV2
D gene: -
CDR3 protein: CASSEWRDAGELFF
CDR3 DNA: TGTGCCAGCAGTGAATGGCGGGACGCCGGGGAGCTGTTTTTT

clone size: -
J gene: TRBJ1-2
V gene: TRBV29-1
D gene: TRBD1
CDR3 protein: CSVVGQLGYTF
CDR3 DNA: TGCAGCGTTGTGGGACAGCTAGGCTACACCTTC

clone size: -
J gene: TRBJ2-5
V gene: TRBV7-2
D gene: TRBD1
CDR3 protein: CASSLLGQSQETQYF
CDR3 DNA: TGTGCCAGCAGCTTATTGGGACAGTCCCAAGAGACCCAGTACTTC

clone size: -
J gene: TRBJ2-7
V gene: TRBV7-9
D gene: TRBD2
CDR3 protein: CASSRSGTSGTGEQYF
CDR3 DNA: TGTGCCAGCAGCCGATCCGGGACTAGCGGGACGGGGGAGCAGTACTTC

clone size: once
J gene: TRBJ2-1
V gene: TRBV4-2
D gene: TRBD2
CDR3 protein: CASSQEAGGYNEQFF
CDR3 DNA: TGTGCCAGCAGCCAAGAAGCGGGAGGGTACAATGAGCAGTTCTTC

clone size: -
J gene: TRBJ2-1
V gene: TRBV29-1
D gene: -
CDR3 protein: CSVDRFGGNPNNEQFF
CDR3 DNA: TGCAGCGTTGATCGTTTCGGGGGAAATCCGAACAATGAGCAGTTCTTC

clone size: -
J gene: TRBJ2-5
V gene: TRBV5-1
D gene: TRBD2
CDR3 protein: CASQEGGRVDETQYF
CDR3 DNA: TGCGCCAGTCAAGAAGGCGGGAGAGTTGACGAGACCCAGTACTTC

clone size: -
J gene: TRBJ2-5
V gene: TRBV28
D gene: TRBD2
CDR3 protein: CASSSSLPGGQETQYF
CDR3 DNA: TGTGCCAGCAGCTCGTCGCTTCCGGGAGGGCAAGAGACCCAGTACTTC

clone size: few
J gene: TRBJ1-1
V gene: TRBV7-9
D gene: -
CDR3 protein: CASSPDRPNTEAFF
CDR3 DNA: TGTGCCAGCAGCCCAGACAGGCCGAACACTGAAGCTTTCTTT

clone size: -
J gene: TRBJ2-1
V gene: TRBV6-5
D gene: -
CDR3 protein: CASSTLRGGYNEQFF
CDR3 DNA: TGTGCCAGCAGTACGCTTAGGGGGGGCTACAATGAGCAGTTCTTC

clone size: -
J gene: TRBJ2-1
V gene: TRBV18
D gene: -
CDR3 protein: CASSTTGETYNEQFF
CDR3 DNA: TGTGCCAGCTCAACAACAGGCGAAACCTACAATGAGCAGTTCTTC

clone size: -
J gene: TRBJ2-1
V gene: TRBV18
D gene: -
CDR3 protein: CASSPPLAPVTEQFF
CDR3 DNA: TGTGCCAGCTCACCACCCCTAGCCCCCGTCACTGAGCAGTTCTTC

clone size: once
J gene: TRBJ1-1
V gene: TRBV18
D gene: -
CDR3 protein: CASSESYNTEAFF
CDR3 DNA: TGTGCCAGCTCCGAGAGTTACAACACTGAAGCTTTCTTT

clone size: -
J gene: TRBJ1-4
V gene: TRBV2
D gene: -
CDR3 protein: CASSVTATNEKLFF
CDR3 DNA: TGTGCCAGCAGTGTTACAGCAACTAATGAAAAACTGTTTTTT

clone size: once
J gene: TRBJ2-1
V gene: TRBV15
D gene: TRBD2
CDR3 protein: CATSRELAGGNEQFF
CDR3 DNA: TGTGCCACCAGCAGAGAACTAGCGGGAGGCAATGAGCAGTTCTTC

clone size: few
J gene: TRBJ1-1
V gene: TRBV29-1
D gene: TRBD1
CDR3 protein: CSAGQSMNTEAFF
CDR3 DNA: TGCAGCGCGGGACAGTCTATGAACACTGAAGCTTTCTTT

clone size: -
J gene: TRBJ1-3
V gene: TRBV6-1
D gene: -
CDR3 protein: CASGAFSGNTIYF
CDR3 DNA: TGTGCCAGCGGGGCGTTCTCTGGAAACACCATATATTTT

clone size: -
J gene: TRBJ2-2
V gene: TRBV7-6
D gene: -
CDR3 protein: CASSLWSGTGELFF
CDR3 DNA: TGTGCCAGCAGCTTATGGAGTGGGACCGGGGAGCTGTTTTTT

clone size: -
J gene: TRBJ1-2
V gene: TRBV7-9
D gene: TRBD1
CDR3 protein: CASSYLSQGARGYTF
CDR3 DNA: TGTGCCAGCAGCTACTTATCACAGGGGGCGCGGGGCTACACCTTC

clone size: -
J gene: TRBJ1-1
V gene: TRBV9
D gene: TRBD1
CDR3 protein: CASSVEAHQGAEAFF
CDR3 DNA: TGTGCCAGCAGCGTAGAGGCCCACCAGGGGGCTGAAGCTTTCTTT

clone size: -
J gene: TRBJ2-7
V gene: TRBV27
D gene: -
CDR3 protein: CASSSYSERPSYEQYF
CDR3 DNA: TGTGCCAGCAGTTCGTATTCTGAGCGGCCTTCCTACGAGCAGTACTTC

clone size: -
J gene: TRBJ1-4
V gene: TRBV11-2
D gene: TRBD1
CDR3 protein: CASSLDNRYRGSSEKLFF
CDR3 DNA: TGTGCCAGCAGCTTAGACAACAGGTACAGGGGGTCGAGCGAAAAACTGTTTTTT

clone size: -
J gene: TRBJ2-7
V gene: TRBV28
D gene: -
CDR3 protein: CASSLRQAWYEQYF
CDR3 DNA: TGTGCCAGCAGTCTTCGGCAGGCATGGTACGAGCAGTACTTC

clone size: -
J gene: TRBJ2-2
V gene: TRBV11-2
D gene: -
CDR3 protein: CASRPEGHTGELFF
CDR3 DNA: TGTGCCAGCAGGCCGGAGGGCCACACCGGGGAGCTGTTTTTT

clone size: once
J gene: TRBJ1-4
V gene: TRBV2
D gene: TRBD1
CDR3 protein: CATRTRDREEKLFF
CDR3 DNA: TGTGCCACCCGAACCCGGGACAGGGAGGAAAAACTGTTTTTT

clone size: -
J gene: TRBJ1-1
V gene: TRBV5-4
D gene: -
CDR3 protein: CASSLPHLNTEAFF
CDR3 DNA: TGTGCCAGCAGCTTGCCGCACTTGAACACTGAAGCTTTCTTT

clone size: -
J gene: TRBJ2-3
V gene: TRBV5-1
D gene: TRBD1
CDR3 protein: CASSLVTGASDTQYF
CDR3 DNA: TGCGCCAGCAGCTTGGTTACAGGGGCTTCAGATACGCAGTATTTT

clone size: -
J gene: TRBJ2-1
V gene: TRBV6-6
D gene: -
CDR3 protein: CASSYSWGLNEQFF
CDR3 DNA: TGTGCCAGCAGTTACTCGTGGGGGCTCAATGAGCAGTTCTTC

clone size: -
J gene: TRBJ2-2
V gene: TRBV4-3
D gene: TRBD1
CDR3 protein: CASSRAGTGQNTGELFF
CDR3 DNA: TGCGCCAGCAGCCGGGCCGGGACAGGGCAGAACACCGGGGAGCTGTTTTTT

clone size: -
J gene: TRBJ2-4
V gene: TRBV5-4
D gene: TRBD1
CDR3 protein: CASSSGQAGSGNIQYF
CDR3 DNA: TGTGCCAGCAGCTCTGGACAGGCCGGGTCAGGAAACATTCAGTACTTC

clone size: -
J gene: TRBJ2-6
V gene: TRBV19
D gene: -
CDR3 protein: CASSISGTGANVLTF
CDR3 DNA: TGTGCCAGTAGTATTTCAGGTACTGGGGCCAACGTCCTGACTTTC

clone size: -
J gene: TRBJ2-5
V gene: TRBV6-1
D gene: TRBD1
CDR3 protein: CASALEGQGQETQYF
CDR3 DNA: TGTGCCAGCGCCTTAGAGGGACAGGGCCAAGAGACCCAGTACTTC

clone size: -
J gene: TRBJ1-3
V gene: TRBV28
D gene: -
CDR3 protein: CASSLGQFSGNTIYF
CDR3 DNA: TGTGCCAGCAGTTTAGGACAGTTCTCTGGAAACACCATATATTTT

clone size: -
J gene: TRBJ1-1
V gene: TRBV28
D gene: TRBD1
CDR3 protein: CASSQTGGLRAFF
CDR3 DNA: TGTGCCAGCAGCCAAACAGGGGGCCTGAGGGCTTTCTTT

clone size: -
J gene: TRBJ2-7
V gene: TRBV9
D gene: TRBD2
CDR3 protein: CASSPRTSGSFEQYF
CDR3 DNA: TGTGCCAGCAGCCCTCGGACTAGCGGGAGTTTCGAGCAGTACTTC

clone size: once
J gene: TRBJ1-2
V gene: TRBV28
D gene: TRBD1
CDR3 protein: CASSLLRTGYGYTF
CDR3 DNA: TGTGCCAGCAGTTTGCTTAGGACAGGATATGGCTACACCTTC

clone size: -
J gene: TRBJ2-3
V gene: TRBV7-2
D gene: TRBD2
CDR3 protein: CASSLALLAGGDTQYF
CDR3 DNA: TGTGCCAGCAGCTTAGCGTTACTAGCGGGAGGGGATACGCAGTATTTT

clone size: -
J gene: TRBJ2-7
V gene: TRBV5-5
D gene: TRBD1
CDR3 protein: CASSGPPGGEQYF
CDR3 DNA: TGTGCCAGCAGCGGTCCCCCAGGGGGCGAGCAGTACTTC

clone size: -
J gene: TRBJ2-3
V gene: TRBV4-1
D gene: TRBD2
CDR3 protein: CASSQEAGGPLTDTQYF
CDR3 DNA: TGCGCCAGCAGCCAAGAGGCGGGAGGGCCTTTGACAGATACGCAGTATTTT

clone size: -
J gene: TRBJ2-3
V gene: TRBV12-5
D gene: -
CDR3 protein: CASGLRRDTQYF
CDR3 DNA: TGTGCTAGTGGTTTGCGGAGGGATACGCAGTATTTT